These T cell receptor beta chains were read from a single sample in a study of somatic mutations in cytotoxic T cells in rheumatoid arthritis. The protocol was immunoSEQ multiplex PCR, while the TCRdb copy is restricted to in-frame clones and leaves out a portion. Of a few thousand clones listed, about 89% were seen once; the top ten hold about 29%. Input material: CD8+ T cells sorted from blood. These receptors originate from a woman between 65 and 79 years old with rheumatoid arthritis. CDR3s include the opening cysteine and the closing phenylalanine or tryptophan. A D gene is named only where the DNA matches it firmly. Size tells how often a clone was seen (once, few, many) or the class of an expanded clone, and some rows leave it out.

abundance	j_gene	v_gene	d_gene	CDR3aa	CDR3nt
.	TRBJ1-4	TRBV2	.	CASTSPEQATNEKLFF	TGTGCCAGCACTAGCCCTGAACAAGCAACTAATGAAAAACTGTTTTTT
.	TRBJ1-6	TRBV5-8	TRBD1	CASPQWDRGNSPLHF	TGTGCCAGCCCCCAGTGGGACAGGGGTAATTCACCCCTCCACTTT
large	TRBJ2-1	TRBV6-1	TRBD1	CASAGTGLNEQFF	TGTGCCAGCGCCGGGACAGGGTTGAATGAGCAGTTCTTC
.	TRBJ2-7	TRBV28	TRBD2	CASSFSEVEAGVRSYEQYF	TGTGCCAGCAGTTTCTCGGAGGTCGAAGCGGGAGTTCGGTCCTACGAGCAGTACTTC
once	TRBJ2-1	TRBV7-6	TRBD2	CASSASGVLSYNEQFF	TGTGCCAGCAGCGCCAGCGGGGTACTCTCCTACAATGAGCAGTTCTTC
.	TRBJ1-5	TRBV6-5	.	CASSPGGQPQHF	TGTGCCAGCAGCCCCGGGGGTCAGCCCCAGCATTTT
.	TRBJ2-3	TRBV5-1	.	CASSLGQITDTQYF	TGCGCCAGCAGCTTGGGACAGATCACAGATACGCAGTATTTT
.	TRBJ2-1	TRBV15	TRBD1	CATSRPGQDNNEQFF	TGTGCCACCAGCAGACCGGGACAGGACAACAATGAGCAGTTCTTC
few	TRBJ1-2	TRBV27	.	CASRRLTGDFYGYTF	TGTGCCAGCAGACGCCTGACCGGGGATTTTTATGGCTACACCTTC
.	TRBJ1-2	TRBV21-1	.	CARGGGYTF	TGTGCCAGAGGCGGCGGCTACACCTTC
few	TRBJ2-1	TRBV19	.	CASSLGYGRTYNEQFF	TGTGCCAGTAGTCTGGGCTACGGGAGAACCTACAATGAGCAGTTCTTC
.	TRBJ1-2	TRBV7-6	.	CASIPPGELDYGYTF	TGTGCCAGCATCCCGCCGGGGGAGCTAGACTATGGCTACACCTTC
.	TRBJ2-5	TRBV6-1	TRBD1	CASSGGQGMETQYF	TGTGCCAGCAGTGGAGGACAGGGGATGGAGACCCAGTACTTC
.	TRBJ2-1	TRBV7-6	TRBD2	CASSYGTTNEQFF	TGTGCCAGCAGCTACGGGACTACCAATGAGCAGTTCTTC